Listed below are T cell receptor beta chains from one sample, sequenced in a study of shared clonotypes between healthy human individuals. Produced via immunoSEQ multiplex PCR; TCRdb's table is partial and in-frame only. Among about 960,000 clones listed, 76% were seen once. Source material: memory CD4+ T cells sorted from blood. The receptor set was obtained from a man younger than 35 in good health. The CDR3 runs from the conserved cysteine through the conserved F or W. D genes are given only for firm matches. Size tells how often a clone was seen (once, few, many) or the class of an expanded clone, and some rows leave it out.

TGTGCCAGCAGTTGGAGGAAAAGCTCTGGGGCCAACGTCCTGACTTTC CASSWRKSSGANVLTF NA TRBV5-6 NA TRBJ2-6
TGTGCCAGTAGTATATTACCCGGACAGGGGAACTATGGCTACACCTTC CASSILPGQGNYGYTF TRBD1 TRBV19 NA TRBJ1-2
TGTGCCAGCAGTTTGGGAACAGGGAGAGGGGCCCAGTACTTC CASSLGTGRGAQYF NA TRBV27 NA TRBJ2-5
TGTGCCAGCACCCAGAGGGGGAGAGAGACCCAGTACTTC CASTQRGRETQYF NA TRBV6-1 NA TRBJ2-5
TGCAGCGTTGACAGGGGTGGTACCGGGGAGCTGTTTTTT CSVDRGGTGELFF NA TRBV29-1 NA TRBJ2-2
TGTGCCAGCAGTGAACGCCCAGGGTTCTCACCCCTCCACTTT CASSERPGFSPLHF NA TRBV25-1 NA TRBJ1-6
TGTGCCAGCAGCCCGAGGGGGGGGTCCCCAATCTACGAGCAGTACTTC CASSPRGGSPIYEQYF NA TRBV5-6 NA TRBJ2-7
TGCAGTGCTTACAAGAACACTGAAGCTTTCTTT CSAYKNTEAFF NA TRBV20-1 NA TRBJ1-1
TGCGCCAGCAGCTCCGGGACAGGGTGGGTGCAGTACTTC CASSSGTGWVQYF TRBD1 TRBV5-1 NA TRBJ2-7
TGCGCCAGCAGCCGGGGCCCTCCCCACAATGAGCAGTTCTTC CASSRGPPHNEQFF NA TRBV4-3 NA TRBJ2-1
TGTGCCAGCAGCGTAGCGCCGGGGGGACAGGGCACGAACACCGGGGAGCTGTTTTTT CASSVAPGGQGTNTGELFF TRBD1 TRBV9 NA TRBJ2-2
TGTGCCAGCAGTTCGCGAGGGGCTGGGACCGGGGAGCTGTTTTTT CASSSRGAGTGELFF NA TRBV28 NA TRBJ2-2
TGTGCCAGCAGCTTAGTACAGGGGACCGGGGAGCTGTTTTTT CASSLVQGTGELFF TRBD1 TRBV7-9 NA TRBJ2-2
TGTGCCAGCAGTGTAACAGGGGTAGGGAACACTGAAGCTTTCTTT CASSVTGVGNTEAFF TRBD1 TRBV2 many TRBJ1-1
TGTGCCAGCAGCTTGGTCTCCAGGCCTACCTCTGGAAACACCATATATTTT CASSLVSRPTSGNTIYF NA TRBV5-6 NA TRBJ1-3
TGTGCCATCAGTGAGATAGGCGGAAGTAGACCTGACGAGCAGTACTTC CAISEIGGSRPDEQYF NA TRBV10-3 NA TRBJ2-7
TGTGCCAGCAAGCGACAGGGGGCCAACACCGGGGAGCTGTTTTTT CASKRQGANTGELFF TRBD1 TRBV2 NA TRBJ2-2
TGCACCAGCAGCCAAGCCCCGGACAGGGTCCCCTACGAGCAGTACTTC CTSSQAPDRVPYEQYF NA TRBV1 NA TRBJ2-7
TGTGCCAGCGGTCAGGGGGGCCTTATCAATGAGCAGTTCTTC CASGQGGLINEQFF NA TRBV2 NA TRBJ2-1
TGCGCCAGCAGTGAGCAAGCCAGCGGAAACACCATATATTTT CASSEQASGNTIYF NA TRBV10-2 NA TRBJ1-3
TGCGCCAGCAGCTTGGCTGGGCTGAGCAATCAGCCCCAGCATTTT CASSLAGLSNQPQHF NA TRBV5-1 NA TRBJ1-5
TGTGCCAGCGGGGTAGCGGGAGGGCCGGGTAATGAGCAGTTCTTC CASGVAGGPGNEQFF TRBD2 TRBV6-1 NA TRBJ2-1
TGTGCCAGCAGTTACTCTGCAGGTTCGGGTTACGAGCAGTACTTC CASSYSAGSGYEQYF NA TRBV6-6 NA TRBJ2-7
TGTGCCAGCAACAACAGGGTGTGGGCCGGGGAGCTGTTTTTT CASNNRVWAGELFF NA TRBV21-1 NA TRBJ2-2
TGTGCCAGCAGCTTAGCGTCCAACTCTGGGGCCAACGTCCTGACTTTC CASSLASNSGANVLTF NA TRBV13 NA TRBJ2-6
TGTGCCAGCAGTGACCCGGGGGGCACGGGCGTCCTGACTTTC CASSDPGGTGVLTF NA TRBV25-1 NA TRBJ2-6
TGTGCCAGCAGTGGTCATCAACAGGGGAATCAGCCCCAGCATTTT CASSGHQQGNQPQHF TRBD1 TRBV2 NA TRBJ1-5
TGTGCCAGCAGCTCCGCAACAGGAGAGACCCAGTACTTC CASSSATGETQYF NA TRBV5-4 NA TRBJ2-5
TGTGCCTGGAGTGTATCCCCCGGTGGGGGGGAAGCTTTCTTT CAWSVSPGGGEAFF NA TRBV30 NA TRBJ1-1
TGTGCCAGTAGTATATATCCTTTCGTGGGCTATGGCTACACCTTC CASSIYPFVGYGYTF NA TRBV19 NA TRBJ1-2
TGCGCCAGCAGCACAGACTTTAACTATGGCTACACCTTC CASSTDFNYGYTF NA TRBV5-1 few TRBJ1-2
TGCAGCGCTCTGTTCCTACAGCAACAAGAGACCCAGTACTTC CSALFLQQQETQYF NA TRBV29-1 NA TRBJ2-5
TGTGCCAGCAGCTCAGGCGGCACTGAAGCTTTCTTT CASSSGGTEAFF NA TRBV11-1 NA TRBJ1-1
TGCGCCAGCAGCTACGACGGTAGAGAATGGTCTGAAGCTTTCTTT CASSYDGREWSEAFF NA TRBV5-1 NA TRBJ1-1
TGTGCCAGCATCAGGGGTACAGGGCAAGAGACCCAGTACTTC CASIRGTGQETQYF NA TRBV7-9 NA TRBJ2-5
TGTGCCAGCAGCTTAACAGGGGTGGTCCACGAGCAGTACTTC CASSLTGVVHEQYF TRBD1 TRBV7-9 NA TRBJ2-7
TGTGCCAGCAGCGTAGAGGCAGGTGCTAACTATGGCTACACCTTC CASSVEAGANYGYTF NA TRBV9 NA TRBJ1-2
TGTGCCAGCCGGACAGGGGGTGAAGCTTTCTTT CASRTGGEAFF TRBD1 TRBV28 once TRBJ1-1
TGCGCCAGCAGCTTGTACCGGGACGGTCGAGGCTACACCTTC CASSLYRDGRGYTF NA TRBV5-1 NA TRBJ1-2
TGTGCCAGCAGTTTGCTCCAGACCCCCTACGAGCAGTACTTC CASSLLQTPYEQYF NA TRBV5-6 NA TRBJ2-7
TGCGCCAGCAGCCAACCGACTGAGGCCCCCCACAATGAGCAGTTCTTC CASSQPTEAPHNEQFF NA TRBV4-1 NA TRBJ2-1
TGTGCCTGGAGTGCAAGGGGAGGAACAGATACGCAGTATTTT CAWSARGGTDTQYF NA TRBV30 NA TRBJ2-3
TGTGCCTGGAGTCTCCGAGGGTCCCAAGAGACCCAGTACTTC CAWSLRGSQETQYF NA TRBV30 NA TRBJ2-5
TGCGCCAGCAGCTTGGACCCTTCAGGAGGAAACACCATATATTTT CASSLDPSGGNTIYF NA TRBV5-1 NA TRBJ1-3
TGTGCCAGCAGCGGAAGGGACTTCCCAGGGAACGCTGAAGCTTTCTTT CASSGRDFPGNAEAFF NA TRBV7-9 few TRBJ1-1
TGTGCCAGCAGCCTACTAGCGGGAGCGATGACCGCCAAAAACATTCAGTACTTC CASSLLAGAMTAKNIQYF TRBD2 TRBV7-9 few TRBJ2-4
TGTGCCATCAGTGATGTGGGGACGGGGAACACTGAAGCTTTCTTT CAISDVGTGNTEAFF NA TRBV10-3 NA TRBJ1-1
TGTGCCTGGAAAACGACGACCCCTGGCTACACCTTC CAWKTTTPGYTF NA TRBV30 many TRBJ1-2
TGTGCCTGGAGTGCTGCAGGGGGCAATACGCAGTATTTT CAWSAAGGNTQYF TRBD1 TRBV30 few TRBJ2-3
TGTGCCAGCAGTTACGATAGGGACACTGAAGCTTTCTTT CASSYDRDTEAFF NA TRBV6-5 NA TRBJ1-1
TGTGCCAGCAGTGAATTTCCAGCGGGGGGTTACCAAGAGACCCAGTACTTC CASSEFPAGGYQETQYF TRBD2 TRBV2 NA TRBJ2-5
TGTGCCAGCAGCTTGGGGCTGACCTACTACGAGCAGTACTTC CASSLGLTYYEQYF NA TRBV5-6 NA TRBJ2-7
TGTGCCAGCAGCCCGGACGTGAGGAGCTCCTACGAGCAGTACTTC CASSPDVRSSYEQYF NA TRBV9 NA TRBJ2-7
TGTGCCAGCGGCGACGGCGGCCCTAGCACAGATACGCAGTATTTT CASGDGGPSTDTQYF NA TRBV7-9 NA TRBJ2-3
TGTGCCAGCAGCCGTGCGGGGGGTGGTAATGAGCAGTTCTTC CASSRAGGGNEQFF TRBD2 TRBV11-2 NA TRBJ2-1
TGTGCCAGCAGAATAAACAGGGTCTCCTACGAGCAGTACTTC CASRINRVSYEQYF NA TRBV6-1 NA TRBJ2-7
TGTGCCAGTAGAGGGCCTGCAACTAATGAAAAACTGTTTTTT CASRGPATNEKLFF NA TRBV19 NA TRBJ1-4
TGTGCCAGCAGCCCTAGGACAAGTAGCTCCTACGAGCAGTACTTC CASSPRTSSSYEQYF NA TRBV5-8 few TRBJ2-7
TGTGCCTGGAGAGGGACAGGAGATTCACCCCTCCACTTT CAWRGTGDSPLHF TRBD1 TRBV30 NA TRBJ1-6